The present T cell receptor beta chain was sequenced within a study of blood T cell repertoires in COVID-19. Study at large: Acute and convalescent COVID-19 specimens originated in the United States, Italy and Spain. In each case, the material was cDNA or gDNA derived from T cells, B-cell-depleted T cells, or PBMCs.

The length of the CDR3 is 14 residues. Germline V gene data show CDR1 as SGDLS and CDR2 as YYNGEE. Trimming pared 0 bases from V and 3 bases from J, leaving 10 bases between. Original processing notes: Quantification of nucleated cells was approximated via reference gene primer amplification. The repertoire was sequenced with immunoSEQ multiplex PCR; TCRdb's copy has only in-frame clones and lacks some. That table furnishes V, J and clone size, whereas the DNA furnished D and trimming. The sample includes a few hundred thousand clones, approximately 86% seen only once; the top ten take approximately 9.4%.

The chain combines TRBV9 with TRBJ2-7; tentative D call: TRBD2 (5 bases). The origin of this receptor is a man aged 35-49 years who had recovered from COVID-19. The specimen was peripheral blood. CDR3 bases: TGTGCCAGCAGCGTAGCTCAAGCGGACTACGAGCAGTACTTC. Its protein product is CASSVAQADYEQYF.